The entry below gives a single TCR beta chain sequence along with its context. The data were obtained in a study of blood T cell repertoires in COVID-19. Across the study: Nucleic acid was either cDNA or gDNA, and it came from T cells, B-cell-depleted T cells, or PBMCs.

Original data processing: Nucleated cell number was recorded as an estimate derived from reference gene primer amplification. Assay used: immunoSEQ multiplex PCR; TCRdb lists only in-frame clones, some missing. V and J calls and clone size are given by that table; D and trimming were obtained from the DNA. The data show approximately 240,000 clones, approximately 79% seen once. Sequencing input: peripheral blood. The receptor was isolated from a woman at least 80 years old with active or convalescent COVID-19.

CDR3 loop: CASSQAATANTGELFF. CDR3 DNA: TGTGCCAGCAGCCAAGCAGCGACAGCGAACACCGGGGAGCTGTTTTTT. The gene calls are TRBV3-1 (or the pseudogene TRBV3-2) and TRBJ2-2, with D perhaps TRBD1 (5 bases). V lost 1 base, J lost 0 bases, and 9 bases lay in between. In germline, CDR1 is LGHDT, CDR2 YNNKEL (reference sequence). This CDR3 is built from 16 residues.